Detailed here is one T cell receptor beta chain. Antigen unknown. CDR1 is SGHDT and CDR2 is YYEEEE in the germline V gene. This CDR3 comprises 11 residues. V was cut by 4 bases and J by 8 bases, with 9 bases left in between. This record comes from a study of T cell responses to AZD1222 COVID-19 vaccine. General study results and limits: Sampling captured repertoires only after the peak T cell response.

The data were produced by immunoSEQ multiplex PCR, yet TCRdb's version contains in-frame clones alone and is incomplete. This sample has 150,000 to 200,000 clones, with approximately 86% found just once. This receptor was obtained from an adult who received the AZD1222 COVID-19 vaccine. This chain joins TRBV5-6 and TRBJ1-1; D perhaps matches TRBD1 (5 bases). The input for sequencing was peripheral blood, taken 28 days after the second AZD1222 dose. The CDR3 sequence: CASSRRQEAFF. For the CDR3, the DNA is TGTGCCAGCAGCCGACGACAGGAAGCTTTCTTT.